These 15 T cell receptor beta chains originate from one sample sequenced in a study of long-term antiretroviral therapy in people with HIV. With survey level as its setting, the immunoSEQ assay was v3.0. Profiling relied on immunoSEQ multiplex PCR, and the TCRdb table lists in-frame clones only, not all of them. Of around 16,000 clones in the sample, roughly 80% were seen once. Material: unsorted PBMCs, obtained about 1.3 years before starting antiretroviral therapy. These receptors were obtained from a man aged 25 to 40 with HIV.

The chain has TRBV28 and TRBJ1-2; tentative D call: TRBD1 (5 bases). Trimming took 3 bases from V and 6 from J, leaving 14 bases between them. The CDR3 is 14 residues long. The germline CDR1 and CDR2 sequences are MDHEN and SYDVKM. CDR3 nucleotide sequence: TGTGCCAGCAGTTTCCTGGGAGGGGCGAATGGCTACACCTTC. Its protein is CASSFLGGANGYTF.

V usage is TRBV11-2 and J usage is TRBJ2-1, with 9 bases fitting TRBD2. The germline gives CDR1 SGHAT, CDR2 FQNNGV. V lost 6 bases and J lost 10; bases outside the gene matches: 13. The CDR3 spans 15 residues. CDR3 sequence reads: CASSLTPGLAPEQFF. CDR3 in DNA: TGTGCCAGCAGTCTAACGCCGGGACTAGCACCGGAGCAGTTCTTC.

By sample fraction, this clone is medium-sized. This rearrangement joins TRBV27 to TRBJ1-5, with D perhaps matching TRBD1 (5 bases). Per the germline V gene, CDR1 is MNHEY and CDR2 is SMNVEV (reference sequence). V shed 6 bases and J shed 15 bases, with 15 bases lying between them. This CDR3 region has 11 residues. CDR3 amino acids: CASSRGEGLHF. The CDR3 DNA is TGTGCCAGCAGCCGAGGCGAGGGGCTGCATTTT.

The rearrangement joins TRBV19 to TRBJ2-2; D may be TRBD1 or TRBD2 (7 bases each). CDR1 and CDR2 (germline): LNHDA, SQIVND (reference sequence). CDR3 length: 17 residues. Trimming took 7 bases from V and 5 from J, leaving 23 bases between them. Here the CDR3 reads CASIRQGAAGETGELFF. The DNA for the CDR3 is TGTGCCAGTATCAGACAGGGTGCGGCGGGGGAGACCGGGGAGCTGTTTTTT.

The chain is built from TRBV29-1 and TRBJ2-1; either TRBD1 or TRBD2 may supply D (6 bases each). V was cut by 6 bases and J by 7 bases, with 13 bases left in between. This CDR3 region has 12 residues. CDR1 is SQVTM, CDR2 ANQGSEA, per germline. This CDR3 is CSVVRGPNEQFF. The CDR3 coding sequence is TGCAGCGTCGTCCGGGGGCCAAATGAGCAGTTCTTC.

The chain uses TRBV28 and TRBJ1-5; D not certain. CDR1 is MDHEN, CDR2 SYDVKM, per germline. The length of the CDR3 is 13 residues. Trimming shortened V by 4 bases and J by 6 bases, and 10 bases separated the two germline ends. The CDR3 bases are TGTGCCAGCAGTTCCGATCTCTTTCAGCCCCAGCATTTT. Protein: CASSSDLFQPQHF.

A single count supports this clone. The V and J genes are TRBV19 and TRBJ2-1; D is unclear. V lost 1 base and J lost 6, with 7 bases in between. The CDR3 loop spans 13 amino acids. Per the germline V gene, CDR1 is LNHDA and CDR2 is SQIVND (reference sequence). The DNA of the CDR3 is TGTGCCAGTAGTATAGGGTTGGTCAATGAGCAGTTCTTC. This gives the protein CASSIGLVNEQFF. The full variable domain, rest sourced from reference TRBV19 and TRBJ2-1, is DGGITQSPKYLFRKEGQNVTLSCEQNLNHDAMYWYRQDPGQGLRLIYYSQIVNDFQKGDIAEGYSVSREKKESFPLTVTSAQKNPTAFYLCASSIGLVNEQFFGPGTRLTVL.

The CDR3 region is CASSYEGITPNEQFF. In DNA form, the CDR3 reads TGTGCCAGCAGTTACGAGGGAATAACGCCCAATGAGCAGTTCTTC. The chain combines TRBV6-6 with TRBJ2-1; D is possibly TRBD2 (5 bases). Germline V lookup: CDR1 MNHNY, CDR2 SVGAGI (reference sequence). The CDR3 is 15 amino acids. V was clipped by 2 bases and J by 6 bases, with 14 bases between them.

This chain links TRBV6-1 with TRBJ2-3, with D unclear. The germline V gene has CDR1 MNHNS and CDR2 SASEGT. This CDR3 contains 13 residues. V was shortened by 5 bases and J by 4 bases, with 10 bases between the two germline ends. The CDR3 bases are TGTGCCAGCAGTCCTGGCTTGGCAGATACGCAGTATTTT. It specifies CASSPGLADTQYF.

This rearrangement joins TRBV6-5 to TRBJ2-2; no firm D call. Germline values: CDR1 MNHEY, CDR2 SVGAGI. This CDR3 contains 13 residues. The V gene lost 2 bases and the J gene lost 4 bases, with 5 bases spanning the gap. CDR3 amino acids: CASSYITTGELFF. DNA of the CDR3: TGTGCCAGCAGTTACATAACCACCGGGGAGCTGTTTTTT.

V is TRBV5-6 and J is TRBJ2-3; 11 bases are a match to TRBD2. Per the germline V gene, CDR1 is SGHDT and CDR2 is YYEEEE. The CDR3 is 15 amino acids. V lost 5 bases, J lost 5 bases, and 7 bases stayed unmatched. CDR3 sequence reads: CASRLTSGSRDTQYF. In nucleotides, the CDR3 is TGTGCCAGCAGACTCACTAGCGGGAGTAGAGATACGCAGTATTTT.

The V call is TRBV18, the J call TRBJ1-5, with TRBD1 identical over 11 bases. Germline CDR1 reads KGHSH; CDR2 reads LQKENI. With 2 bases clipped from V and 4 bases from J, the junction kept 4 bases outside the gene matches. The CDR3 covers 16 residues. The CDR3 here is CASSPSWDRGNQPQHF. In nucleotides, the CDR3 is TGTGCCAGCTCACCAAGTTGGGACAGGGGGAATCAGCCCCAGCATTTT.

The chain couples TRBV15 to TRBJ2-7; weak D call: TRBD2 (6 bases). The V end lost 0 bases, the J end lost 3 bases, and 9 bases lay between the germline ends. Germline V CDR1 and CDR2: LNHNV, YYDKDF (reference sequence). The CDR3 contains 14 residues. The CDR3 region is CATSRDGGYYEQYF. The CDR3 DNA reads as TGTGCCACCAGCAGAGATGGAGGGTACTACGAGCAGTACTTC.

V usage is TRBV19 and J usage is TRBJ2-5, with D possibly called TRBD1 or TRBD2 (5 bases each). The germline CDR1 and CDR2 sequences are LNHDA and SQIVND (reference sequence). This CDR3 is built from 14 residues. The V and J ends lost 2 bases and 5 bases respectively, with 12 bases between them. Here the CDR3 DNA reads TGTGCCAGTAGTATAAGGGACCTGGGGGAGACCCAGTACTTC. Protein: CASSIRDLGETQYF.

Notes on this clone: At one end, the junction sequence differs from germline, possibly due to a read error. CDR3 coding DNA: TGTGCCAGCAGTCCCGAAGGGCTGGGGCAGTTCTTC. It encodes CASSPEGLGQFF. J is TRBJ2-1 and V is TRBV10-3, with D unresolved. This CDR3 spans 12 amino acids. The germline V gene has CDR1 ENHRY and CDR2 SYGVKD.